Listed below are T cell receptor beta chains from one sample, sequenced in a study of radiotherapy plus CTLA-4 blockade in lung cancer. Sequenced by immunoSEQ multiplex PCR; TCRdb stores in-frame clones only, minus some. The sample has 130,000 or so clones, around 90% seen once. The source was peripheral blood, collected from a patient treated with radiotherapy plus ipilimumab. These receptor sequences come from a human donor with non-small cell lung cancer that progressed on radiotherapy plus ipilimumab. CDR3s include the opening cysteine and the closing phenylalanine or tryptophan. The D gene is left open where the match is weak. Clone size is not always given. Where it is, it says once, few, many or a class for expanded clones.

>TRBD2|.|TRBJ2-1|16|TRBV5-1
TGCGCCAGCAGCTCCTTCGGCGGGAGGGCCGGGAATGAGCAGTTCTTC
CASSSFGGRAGNEQFF
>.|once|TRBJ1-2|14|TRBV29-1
TGCAGCGTTGACCGCCCTTCGGCTGGCTATGGCTACACCTTC
CSVDRPSAGYGYTF
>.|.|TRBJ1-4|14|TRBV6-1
TGTGCCAGCAGTGATCGGGGGGCTAGGGAAAAACTGTTTTTT
CASSDRGAREKLFF
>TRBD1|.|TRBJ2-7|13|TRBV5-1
TGCGCCAGCAGCCCGGACAGGGGGGACGAGCAGTACTTC
CASSPDRGDEQYF
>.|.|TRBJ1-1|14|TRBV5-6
TGTGCCAGCAGCTTTCGTGCGTTGAACACTGAAGCTTTCTTT
CASSFRALNTEAFF
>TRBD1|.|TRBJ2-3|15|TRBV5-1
TGCGCCAGCAGCACGCAGACAGGGATCACAGATACGCAGTATTTT
CASSTQTGITDTQYF
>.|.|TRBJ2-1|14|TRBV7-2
TGTGCCAGCAGCTTAATGAGGCACCAGGCTGAGCAGTTCTTC
CASSLMRHQAEQFF
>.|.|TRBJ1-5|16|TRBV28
TGTGCCAGCAGTCTTCTAAGGACGGGACACAATCAGCCCCAGCATTTT
CASSLLRTGHNQPQHF
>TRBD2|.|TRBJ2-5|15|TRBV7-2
TGTGCCAGCAGCTTAGGACTAGCGGGAGAGGTGACCCAGTACTTC
CASSLGLAGEVTQYF
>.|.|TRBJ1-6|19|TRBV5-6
TGTGCCAGCAGCCGCCGAGACGCGTGGGGGAGGTCCTATAATTCACCCCTCCACTTT
CASSRRDAWGRSYNSPLHF
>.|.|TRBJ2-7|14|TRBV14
TGTGCCAGCAGCCAAAATACAGATGGTAACGAGCAGTACTTC
CASSQNTDGNEQYF
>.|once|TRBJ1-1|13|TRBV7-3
TGTGCCAGCAGCTATTCCTCCCACACTGAAGCTTTCTTT
CASSYSSHTEAFF
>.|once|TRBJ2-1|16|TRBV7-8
TGTGCCAGCAGCTCTCAGGGGGGCGCAGGTTTCAATGAGCAGTTCTTC
CASSSQGGAGFNEQFF
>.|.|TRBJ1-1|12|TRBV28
TGTGCCAGCAGGCCTCCAGGGAGGAAAGCTTTCTTT
CASRPPGRKAFF
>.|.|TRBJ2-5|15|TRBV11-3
TGTGCCAGCAGCTTAGTCGGGACTCAATGGGTTAACCAGTACTTC
CASSLVGTQWVNQYF
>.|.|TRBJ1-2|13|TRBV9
TGTGCCAGCAGCGCGGGGACCAGTCGGGGCTACACCTTC
CASSAGTSRGYTF
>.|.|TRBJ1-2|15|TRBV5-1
TGCGCCAGCAGCTCGAGGACCCCGGACCAGGGTGGCTACACCTTC
CASSSRTPDQGGYTF
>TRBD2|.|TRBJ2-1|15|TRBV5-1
TGCGCCAGCAGCGCCTACTCTCTAGCGGGCAATGAGCAGTTCTTC
CASSAYSLAGNEQFF
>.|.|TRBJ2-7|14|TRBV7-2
TGTGCCAGCAGCTTAGGTGGGAGCCAATACGAGCAGTACTTC
CASSLGGSQYEQYF
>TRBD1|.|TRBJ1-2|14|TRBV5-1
TGCGCCAGCAGCCAGTCAGGGGGGGACTATGGCTACACCTTC
CASSQSGGDYGYTF
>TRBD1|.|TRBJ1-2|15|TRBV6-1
TGTGCCAGCAGCGTACCCCAGGGGGTTGTGCGCGGCTACACCTTC
CASSVPQGVVRGYTF
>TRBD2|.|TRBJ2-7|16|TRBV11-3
TGTGCCAGCAGCTTCCGGACTAGCGGGGGGGCCTACGAGCAGTACTTC
CASSFRTSGGAYEQYF
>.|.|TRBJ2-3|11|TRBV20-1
TGCAGTGCTAGAAGTCTTGATACGCAGTATTTT
CSARSLDTQYF
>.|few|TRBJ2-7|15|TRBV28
TGTGCCACCGCTGCGGAGGGGGCGCGATCCTACGAGCAGTACTTC
CATAAEGARSYEQYF
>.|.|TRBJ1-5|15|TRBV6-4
TGTGCCAAACCAAACCCGACAGTTAGCAATCAGCCCCAGCATTTT
CAKPNPTVSNQPQHF
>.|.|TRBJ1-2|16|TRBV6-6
TGTGCCAGCAGCCTTGGACCGTTGATGGGGAACTATGGCTACACCTTC
CASSLGPLMGNYGYTF